The present TCR beta chain was sequenced within a study of siplizumab effects on memory and regulatory T cells. Sequencing used immunoSEQ multiplex PCR; TCRdb keeps in-frame clones, though not all of them. The sample lists 100,000 or so clones, nearly 95% occurring once. CDR3 length: 16 amino acids. The ends were cut back, 0 bases at V and 7 bases at J, with 19 bases in the middle. Per germline, CDR1 SGDLS and CDR2 YYNGEE. Sequenced material: non-Treg CD4+ T cells sorted from blood. The clonotype was recovered from a human donor in good health. J is TRBJ2-5 and V is TRBV9; D call uncertain. CDR3 in amino acids: CASSVGWGSKLGTQYF. In nucleotides, the CDR3 is TGTGCCAGCAGCGTAGGATGGGGTTCTAAATTAGGGACCCAGTACTTC.